A single sample gave rise to the 29 T cell receptor beta chains below, sequenced in a study of blood T cell repertoires in COVID-19. The data were produced by immunoSEQ multiplex PCR, yet TCRdb's version contains in-frame clones alone and is incomplete. The sample comprises more than 150,000 clones, about four fifths of which are singletons, and about 15% rests with the top ten. The specimen sequenced was peripheral blood. The receptors originated from a woman of 80 years or more with acute or convalescent COVID-19.

The genes are TRBV18 and TRBJ1-6, with 7 bases matching TRBD1. This CDR3 contains 16 residues. The V segment lost 1 base and the J segment 5 bases; nucleotides outside the gene matches: 5. Germline-derived CDR1 and CDR2 are KGHSH and LQKENI. This CDR3 is CASSPLPGTDNSPLHF. DNA of the CDR3: TGTGCCAGCTCACCACTTCCCGGGACAGATAATTCACCCCTCCACTTT.

This chain uses TRBV30 with TRBJ1-2, with a tentative D call TRBD1 (5 bases). The germline gives CDR1 GTSNPN, CDR2 SVGIG (reference sequence). The V end lost 5 bases, the J end lost 8 bases, and 12 bases lay between the germline ends. The CDR3 sequence is 11 residues long. Here the CDR3 reads CAWRRGIGYTF. The CDR3 DNA follows: TGTGCCTGGCGCCGGGGGATAGGCTACACCTTC.

This chain links TRBV11-2 with TRBJ1-6, with D uncertain. This CDR3 is built from 16 residues. Deletions cut 0 bases from V and 5 bases from J, with 11 bases between. The germline V gene has CDR1 SGHAT and CDR2 FQNNGV. The CDR3: CASSLDHDTHNSPLHF. DNA for the CDR3: TGTGCCAGCAGCTTAGATCACGACACCCATAATTCACCCCTCCACTTT.

V and J are TRBV7-2 and TRBJ2-1, with 7 bases that match TRBD2. This CDR3 region has 16 residues. V was clipped by 1 base and J by 5 bases; unmatched bases: 8. Germline values: CDR1 SGHTA, CDR2 FQGNSA. CDR3 residues: CASSLVGGGYDNEQFF. The CDR3 region has the DNA TGTGCCAGCAGCTTAGTTGGCGGGGGTTACGACAATGAGCAGTTCTTC.

J is TRBJ1-3 and V is TRBV6-5, with D perhaps TRBD1 (6 bases). CDR3 length: 15 amino acids. Germline CDR1 reads MNHEY; CDR2 reads SVGAGI. V was trimmed by 2 bases and J by 6 bases, leaving 14 bases between them. The CDR3 spells CASSYGAGDENTIYF. CDR3 sequence (DNA): TGTGCCAGCAGTTACGGGGCAGGGGATGAAAACACCATATATTTT.

The table lists this clone with a count of one. The V gene is TRBV11-2, the J gene TRBJ2-1, with D unresolved. The germline V gene encodes CDR1 SGHAT and CDR2 FQNNGV. Trimming left V 1 base short and J 4 bases short, with 5 bases between. The CDR3 spans 13 residues. CDR3 coding DNA: TGTGCCAGCAGCTTAGCGGAGTACAATGAGCAGTTCTTC. Encoded protein: CASSLAEYNEQFF.

The chain couples TRBV5-8 to TRBJ1-1; TRBD1 agrees at 7 bases. Unmatched junction bases numbered 9, after V lost 4 bases and J lost 9 bases. Germline V lookup: CDR1 SGHTS, CDR2 YDEGEE. CDR3 length: 13 residues. CDR3 protein: CASSTPQGYKAFF. The CDR3, as DNA: TGTGCCAGCAGCACCCCACAGGGGTACAAAGCTTTCTTT.

There are a few counts of this clone. This chain uses TRBV5-6 with TRBJ1-6; D call uncertain. Germline CDR1 SGHDT, CDR2 YYEEEE. V lost 1 base and J 8 bases, leaving 7 bases between the germline ends. This CDR3 is 13 amino acids long. The CDR3, as DNA: TGTGCCAGCAGCTTGTCCGCGGATTCACCCCTCCACTTT. This encodes CASSLSADSPLHF.

The genes are TRBV5-1 and TRBJ2-3, with 11 bases fitting TRBD2. This CDR3 is 14 amino acids long. V shed 6 bases and J 4 bases; nucleotides not matched to a gene: 4. The germline CDR1 and CDR2 sequences are SGHRS and YFSETQ. CDR3 protein: CASNLAGGPDTQYF. The DNA for the CDR3 is TGCGCCAGCAACCTAGCGGGAGGCCCAGATACGCAGTATTTT.

This clone was observed a few times. The chain has TRBV5-1 and TRBJ2-5; the D is unclear. CDR3 length: 13 residues. V lost 7 bases, J lost 3 bases, and 13 bases lay in between. Germline V gene data show CDR1 as SGHRS and CDR2 as YFSETQ. This CDR3 reads CASSYYGEETQYF. The CDR3 nucleotides read TGCGCCAGCTCGTACTATGGAGAAGAGACCCAGTACTTC. Together with reference TRBV5-1 and TRBJ2-5, the CDR3 gives the full variable domain: KAGVTQTPRYLIKTRGQQVTLSCSPISGHRSVSWYQQTPGQGLQFLFEYFSETQRNKGNFPGRFSGRQFSNSRSEMNVSTLELGDSALYLCASSYYGEETQYFGPGTRLLVL.

The chain employs TRBV6-6 and TRBJ1-4; D is uncertain. The CDR3 sequence is 13 residues long. V lost 2 bases to trimming and J lost 5 bases, with 6 bases between them. Germline V gives CDR1 MNHNY, CDR2 SVGAGI (reference sequence). CDR3 nucleotides: TGTGCCAGCAGTTACGGGAGAAATGAAAAACTGTTTTTT. Amino acids: CASSYGRNEKLFF.

This clone was found a few times. The V and J genes are TRBV6-5 and TRBJ1-1; maybe TRBD1 (5 bases). The germline V gene has CDR1 MNHEY and CDR2 SVGAGI. Trimming took off 5 bases at V and 4 bases at J, with 14 bases between the two ends. This CDR3 spans 14 amino acids. The chain's CDR3 is CASSQYGGSTEAFF. DNA of the CDR3: TGTGCCAGCAGTCAATACGGGGGGAGCACTGAAGCTTTCTTT.

The chain employs TRBV5-6 and TRBJ2-7, with 7 bases fitting TRBD2. V dropped 0 bases and J dropped 0; count of bases not matched to a gene: 6. Germline values: CDR1 SGHDT, CDR2 YYEEEE. The CDR3 is 16 amino acids. The CDR3 coding sequence is TGTGCCAGCAGCTTGGGGGCTAGCGGTTACTCCTACGAGCAGTACTTC. This codes for CASSLGASGYSYEQYF.

The rearrangement uses TRBV5-4 and TRBJ1-2; TRBD1 matches at 7 bases. Per germline, CDR1 SGHNT and CDR2 YYREEE (reference sequence). There are 13 residues in the CDR3. J lost 4 bases, V lost 3 bases, and 3 bases had no gene match. The CDR3 loop reads CASSSDRIYGYTF. CDR3 nucleotides: TGTGCCAGCAGCTCGGACAGGATCTATGGCTACACCTTC.

The gene calls are TRBV6-6 and TRBJ1-5, with 7 bases that match TRBD1. There are 15 residues in the CDR3. V trimming: 6 bases; J trimming: 3 bases; junction bases outside the gene matches: 8. CDR1 and CDR2 from the germline V gene are MNHNY and SVGAGI (reference sequence). The CDR3 coding sequence is TGTGCCAGCAGCCAACAGACAGGGTACAATCAGCCCCAGCATTTT. The encoded protein is CASSQQTGYNQPQHF.

This clone was found once. The chain recombines TRBV24-1 with TRBJ2-2; no firm D call. Per germline, CDR1 KGHDR and CDR2 SFDVKD. V was cut by 0 bases and J by 4 bases, with 5 bases left in between. The CDR3 covers 14 residues. The CDR3 protein is CATSDLHGTGELFF. DNA of the CDR3: TGTGCCACCAGTGATTTGCACGGCACCGGGGAGCTGTTTTTT.

The V call is TRBV25-1, the J call TRBJ1-1; tentative D call: TRBD1 (6 bases). Germline lookup yields CDR1 MGHDK and CDR2 SYGVNS. The CDR3 runs 13 residues. The V end lost 5 bases, the J end lost 8 bases, and 15 bases lay between the germline ends. The CDR3 DNA follows: TGTGCCAGCAGTCCGGGGGGGCTTCGGGAAGCTTTCTTT. Translation: CASSPGGLREAFF.

The chain uses TRBV2 and TRBJ2-3; 15 bases align to TRBD2. Trimming cost V 7 bases and J 2 bases; bases outside gene matches: 7. The CDR3 covers 17 residues. Per the germline V gene, CDR1 is SNHLY and CDR2 is FYNNEI. CDR3 sequence: CASILGLAGGITDTQYF. DNA of the CDR3: TGTGCCAGCATTCTTGGACTAGCGGGGGGGATCACAGATACGCAGTATTTT.

The J gene is TRBJ1-2, the V gene TRBV28; weak D call: TRBD1 (5 bases). The germline gives CDR1 MDHEN, CDR2 SYDVKM. V was clipped by 2 bases and J by 3 bases, with 7 bases between them. The CDR3 contains 13 residues. CDR3 nucleotide sequence: TGTGCCAGCAGTTTAGTCAGGGACTATGGCTACACCTTC. Encoded protein: CASSLVRDYGYTF.

The chain combines TRBV11-2 with TRBJ2-2; D perhaps matches TRBD2 (7 bases). Germline CDR1 SGHAT, CDR2 FQNNGV. This CDR3 has 16 amino acids. V was clipped by 3 bases and J by 4 bases, with 15 bases between them. CDR3 nucleotides: TGTGCCAGCAGCTTGAGGGGGGGTGGAGCCACCGGGGAGCTGTTTTTT. Protein sequence: CASSLRGGGATGELFF.

This clone was recorded at least ten times. This chain links TRBV19 with TRBJ2-1, with 8 bases lining up with TRBD2. The ends lost 4 bases at V and 6 bases at J; junction bases unmatched: 14. The CDR3 spans 17 residues. Germline lookup yields CDR1 LNHDA and CDR2 SQIVND (reference sequence). CDR3 sequence: CASSRSVGGAMINEQFF. Here the CDR3 DNA reads TGTGCCAGTAGTAGGTCGGTCGGGGGGGCCATGATCAATGAGCAGTTCTTC.

V usage is TRBV5-1 and J usage is TRBJ2-1; D uncertain. Germline V CDR1 and CDR2: SGHRS, YFSETQ. This CDR3 comprises 14 residues. V was clipped by 0 bases and J by 6 bases, with 10 bases between them. CDR3 region: CASSLVAAVNEQFF. CDR3 in DNA: TGCGCCAGCAGCTTGGTCGCGGCGGTCAATGAGCAGTTCTTC.

The chain couples TRBV28 to TRBJ1-4; 9 positions agree with TRBD1. The V gene's germline CDR1 is MDHEN and CDR2 SYDVKM. CDR3 size: 14 residues. J was trimmed by 6 bases and V by 5 bases; bases with no gene match: 4. The DNA for the CDR3 is TGTGCCAGCAGTCCGGGACAGGGATATGAAAAACTGTTTTTT. It is translated as CASSPGQGYEKLFF.

This chain links TRBV18 with TRBJ1-3; D uncertain. CDR3 length equals 15 residues. V gave up 0 bases and J gave up 2 bases, with 8 bases separating them. CDR1 KGHSH and CDR2 LQKENI come from the germline V gene. CDR3 sequence: CASSPPPTPGNTIYF. CDR3 nucleotides: TGTGCCAGCTCACCACCACCCACACCTGGAAACACCATATATTTT.

The V gene is TRBV21-1, the J gene TRBJ1-4. TRBV21-1 is shown as a pseudogene. The CDR3 length is 14 residues. CDR3 region: CASRPVVGGEKLFF. The CDR3, as DNA: TGTGCCAGCAGACCGGTGGTGGGGGGGGAAAAACTGTTTTTT.

This clone turned up a few times. The rearrangement uses TRBV4-1 and TRBJ1-2, with 8 bases matching TRBD1. The CDR3 runs 14 residues. V was pared by 2 bases and J by 3 bases, with 2 bases of the junction left unmatched. Germline loops: CDR1 MGHRA, CDR2 YSYEKL. The CDR3 region has the DNA TGCGCCAGCAGCCAAACAGGGGGTGACTATGGCTACACCTTC. Its translation: CASSQTGGDYGYTF.

J is TRBJ1-2 and V is TRBV6-6; maybe TRBD1 (6 bases). This CDR3 has 14 amino acids. The V end lost 6 bases, the J end lost 1 base, and 12 bases lay between the germline ends. The germline CDR1 and CDR2 sequences are MNHNY and SVGAGI (reference sequence). CDR3: CASSLDSLNYGYTF. In DNA, the CDR3 is TGTGCCAGCAGCTTGGACAGCCTTAACTATGGCTACACCTTC.

This chain connects TRBV9 to TRBJ2-7, with 9 bases that match TRBD2. V was clipped by 5 bases and J by 3 bases; unmatched bases: 9. The germline V gene has CDR1 SGDLS and CDR2 YYNGEE. The length of the CDR3 is 15 residues. The CDR3 DNA follows: TGTGCCAGCAGTATCGGGACTAGCAGGGACTACGAGCAGTACTTC. This gives the protein CASSIGTSRDYEQYF.

This chain uses TRBV5-1 with TRBJ2-5; 9 bases map to TRBD1. CDR3 length: 16 residues. The J segment lost 4 bases and the V segment lost 0 bases, leaving 7 bases of the junction unmatched. CDR1 and CDR2 (germline): SGHRS, YFSETQ. In nucleotides, the CDR3 is TGCGCCAGCAGCTTGGTTCCCGGGACAGGGAGAGAGACCCAGTACTTC. Protein sequence: CASSLVPGTGRETQYF.